This T cell receptor (beta chain) was obtained from a study of control samples from healthy donors and cancer patients. Some clones are missing from TCRdb's copy, which holds only in-frame ones; the method was immunoSEQ multiplex PCR. The sample lists approximately 86,000 clones, approximately 86% occurring once. CDR1 and CDR2 (germline): SGDLS, YYNGEE. The CDR3 is 17 amino acids. The V gene lost 4 bases and the J gene lost 7 bases, with 24 bases spanning the gap. The chain carries TRBV9 and TRBJ2-1, with D perhaps matching TRBD1 or TRBD2 (5 bases each). The specimen was blood. This TCR was sampled from a man younger than 40 in good health. CDR3 amino acids: CASSPLRGDGGRNEQFF. CDR3 sequence (DNA): TGTGCCAGCAGCCCTCTCCGTGGGGACGGCGGCAGGAATGAGCAGTTCTTC.